The 31 T cell receptor beta chains in this list originate from one sample, sequenced in a study of blood T cell repertoires in COVID-19. TCRdb's table, derived via immunoSEQ multiplex PCR, lists solely in-frame clones and lacks some. Of about 49,000 clones listed, roughly two thirds are singletons. The specimen sequenced was peripheral blood. Receptors originate from a woman between 70 and 85 years old with acute or convalescent COVID-19.

The chain recombines TRBV6-2 or TRBV6-3 with TRBJ2-5, with TRBD1 matching over 7 bases. Germline CDR1 and CDR2: MNHEY and SVGEGT. There are 16 residues in the CDR3. V shed 7 bases, J shed 0 bases, and the junction held 11 bases outside the gene matches. CDR3 region: CASTYRDSRYQETQYF. In DNA, the CDR3 is TGTGCCAGCACTTATCGGGACAGCCGGTACCAAGAGACCCAGTACTTC.

This clone was seen many times. The V call is TRBV5-1, the J call TRBJ2-7; 7 positions agree with TRBD2. The CDR3 extends over 15 amino acids. Germline V lookup: CDR1 SGHRS, CDR2 YFSETQ. V shed 5 bases, J shed 0 bases, and the junction held 8 bases outside the gene matches. The CDR3 DNA is TGCGCCAGCAGTCGGGGGGACGAGAGCTCCTACGAGCAGTACTTC. Its translation: CASSRGDESSYEQYF.

The chain uses TRBV5-1 and TRBJ1-1; the match to TRBD1 covers 7 bases. Germline CDR1 is SGHRS and CDR2 is YFSETQ. This CDR3 spans 13 amino acids. V lost 2 bases, J lost 8 bases, and 6 bases stayed unmatched. In DNA form, the CDR3 reads TGCGCCAGCAGCTTAAGCCCGGACAGGGAAGCTTTCTTT. Protein sequence: CASSLSPDREAFF.

This CDR3 reads CASSLETGGTDTQYF. The CDR3 DNA reads TGTGCCAGCAGCTTAGAGACAGGGGGGACAGATACGCAGTATTTT. The rearrangement uses TRBV7-9 and TRBJ2-3, with 9 bases matching TRBD1. This CDR3 has 15 amino acids. Germline loops: CDR1 SEHNR, CDR2 FQNEAQ (reference sequence). V lost 1 base and J lost 3; bases outside the gene matches: 2.

The chain is built from TRBV2 and TRBJ2-7; D might be TRBD2 (5 bases). The V end lost 4 bases, the J end lost 5 bases, and 9 bases lay between the germline ends. The CDR3 spans 12 residues. CDR1 is SNHLY, CDR2 FYNNEI, per germline. CDR3 DNA: TGTGCCAGCAGTGGGCCCGGGGACGAGCAGTACTTC. As protein: CASSGPGDEQYF.

This clone was observed a few times. CDR3 nucleotides: TGTGCCAGCAGCCAAGACGGAGCGGGGGGGCGCACAGATACGCAGTATTTT. This sequence encodes CASSQDGAGGRTDTQYF. The chain combines TRBV4-2 with TRBJ2-3, with 10 bases that match TRBD2. Germline CDR1 LGHNA, CDR2 YNFKEQ. This CDR3 comprises 17 residues. The trim removed 0 bases at V and 1 base at J, leaving 4 bases unmatched.

The chain uses TRBV11-2 and TRBJ1-2, with D hard to call. Germline V gene sequence: CDR1 SGHAT, CDR2 FQNNGV. This CDR3 is built from 13 residues. Trimming stripped 4 bases from V and 4 bases from J, with 10 bases between. The CDR3 is CASSSLGFYGYTF. The CDR3 nucleotides are TGTGCCAGCAGCTCACTAGGCTTCTATGGCTACACCTTC.

The chain recombines TRBV6-5 with TRBJ2-1; D remains ambiguous. Per germline, CDR1 MNHEY and CDR2 SVGAGI. V lost 6 bases, J lost 11 bases, and 11 bases lay in between. The CDR3 sequence is 11 residues long. This chain's CDR3 is CASSRQEKQFF. CDR3 sequence (DNA): TGTGCCAGCAGCCGCCAGGAAAAGCAGTTCTTC.

V usage is TRBV19 and J usage is TRBJ2-1; tentatively, D is TRBD1 (6 bases). Trimming left V 9 bases short and J 3 bases short, with 12 bases between. CDR1 LNHDA and CDR2 SQIVND come from the germline V gene (reference sequence). CDR3 length: 13 residues. The CDR3 DNA reads as TGTGCCAGCAAACGGGACAACTACAATGAGCAGTTCTTC. It translates to CASKRDNYNEQFF.

The gene calls are TRBV23-1 and TRBJ2-7, with 8 bases lining up with TRBD1. TRBV23-1 is assigned to the ORF class and has an uncertain function. This CDR3 is 16 amino acids long. The J segment lost 4 bases and the V segment lost 8 bases, leaving 16 bases of the junction unmatched. This CDR3 is CASRATDRAGEYEQYF. In DNA, the CDR3 is TGCGCCAGCCGTGCGACGGACAGGGCCGGGGAATACGAGCAGTACTTC.

The table lists this clone with a few counts. The rearrangement joins TRBV28 to TRBJ1-5, with D possibly TRBD1 on 6 matching bases. Germline CDR1 and CDR2: MDHEN and SYDVKM. This CDR3 region has 14 residues. V was cut by 5 bases and J by 5 bases, with 13 bases left in between. CDR3 DNA: TGTGCCAGCAGTCCAGGGGAAGGGGATCAGCCCCAGCATTTT. Translating it yields CASSPGEGDQPQHF.

This clone appeared many times. The rearrangement links TRBV21-1 to TRBJ2-5; TRBD1, the table's D call, lacks a check against the DNA. TRBV21-1 has pseudogene status. There are 12 residues in the CDR3. The CDR3 coding sequence is TGTGCCAGCAGTCAGGGCTGGGAGACCCAGTACTTC. Translating gives CASSQGWETQYF.

The genes are TRBV4-1 and TRBJ1-1, with unresolved D. Germline V CDR1 and CDR2: MGHRA, YSYEKL. The CDR3 totals 16 residues. The V end lost 1 base, the J end lost 0 bases, and 12 bases lay between the germline ends. DNA for the CDR3: TGCGCCAGCAGCCAAGTTACAGCCGAGATGAACACTGAAGCTTTCTTT. Translation gives CASSQVTAEMNTEAFF.

V and J are TRBV5-1 and TRBJ1-2; a weak D match, TRBD1 (6 bases). CDR1 SGHRS and CDR2 YFSETQ come from the germline V gene. This CDR3 has 12 residues. V gave up 2 bases and J gave up 6 bases, with 8 bases separating them. CDR3 residues: CASSLGGDGYTF. The CDR3 nucleotides read TGCGCCAGCAGCTTAGGGGGGGATGGCTACACCTTC.

The chain uses TRBV13 and TRBJ2-7, with 8 positions matching TRBD1. The CDR3 is made up of 14 amino acids. V lost 4 bases and J lost 1; bases outside the gene matches: 3. CDR1 PRHDT and CDR2 FYEKMQ come from the germline V gene (reference sequence). In DNA, the CDR3 is TGTGCCAGCAGCTCGACAGGGGCTTCCTACGAGCAGTACTTC. Protein: CASSSTGASYEQYF.

This clone occurred many times. This chain uses TRBV9 with TRBJ2-2, with 9 bases lining up with TRBD1. The CDR3 covers 18 residues. V shed 0 bases, J shed 4 bases, and the junction held 10 bases outside the gene matches. Germline V gene data show CDR1 as SGDLS and CDR2 as YYNGEE. The CDR3 sequence: CASSVAEGQGTGTGELFF. Written as DNA, the CDR3 is TGTGCCAGCAGCGTAGCGGAGGGACAGGGCACGGGCACCGGGGAGCTGTTTTTT.

The sample holds one count of this clone. This chain links TRBV5-1 with TRBJ2-7; TRBD1 agrees at 10 bases. Germline V lookup: CDR1 SGHRS, CDR2 YFSETQ. Unmatched junction bases numbered 7, after V lost 4 bases and J lost 0 bases. This CDR3 region has 16 residues. The CDR3 protein is CASSQATGGGSYEQYF. CDR3 DNA sequence: TGCGCCAGCAGCCAAGCGACAGGGGGCGGCTCCTACGAGCAGTACTTC. Together with reference TRBV5-1 and TRBJ2-7, the CDR3 gives the full variable domain: KAGVTQTPRYLIKTRGQQVTLSCSPISGHRSVSWYQQTPGQGLQFLFEYFSETQRNKGNFPGRFSGRQFSNSRSEMNVSTLELGDSALYLCASSQATGGGSYEQYFGPGTRLTVT.

This clone was seen just once. The chain joins TRBV15 to TRBJ2-7; 7 positions match TRBD2. Germline V gene sequence: CDR1 LNHNV, CDR2 YYDKDF (reference sequence). The J segment lost 5 bases and the V segment lost 5 bases, leaving 6 bases of the junction unmatched. The CDR3 spans 13 residues. As DNA, the CDR3 is TGTGCCACCAGCGGAGGGAGGGGTAACGAGCAGTACTTC. Protein sequence: CATSGGRGNEQYF.

V is TRBV24-1 and J is TRBJ2-5; 10 nucleotides match TRBD2. J was trimmed by 5 bases and V by 4 bases; bases with no gene match: 3. The CDR3 sequence is 14 residues long. Germline V lookup: CDR1 KGHDR, CDR2 SFDVKD. The CDR3 protein is CATSDSGLAETQYF. The CDR3 DNA follows: TGTGCCACCAGTGACTCGGGACTAGCGGAGACCCAGTACTTC.

The chain recombines TRBV4-1 with TRBJ2-7; TRBD1 might be the D (5 bases). V gave up 1 base and J gave up 7 bases, with 17 bases separating them. CDR3 length equals 15 residues. The germline CDR1 and CDR2 sequences are MGHRA and YSYEKL. The CDR3 loop reads CASSQVQAVRGEQYF. CDR3 bases: TGCGCCAGCAGCCAAGTTCAGGCTGTAAGGGGTGAGCAGTACTTC.

The chain has TRBV5-6 and TRBJ1-1, with 11 bases lining up with TRBD1. CDR3 size: 16 residues. J gave up 5 bases and V 4 bases, and 10 bases lay outside the gene matches. Germline lookup yields CDR1 SGHDT and CDR2 YYEEEE. CDR3 region: CASSLQLGTGGTEAFF. CDR3 bases: TGTGCCAGCAGCCTTCAGCTAGGGACAGGGGGGACTGAAGCTTTCTTT.

This clone turned up a few times. The rearrangement links TRBV5-8 to TRBJ2-7; TRBD2 is a possible D gene (5 bases). This CDR3 has 17 amino acids. Germline V gene lookup returns CDR1 SGHTS and CDR2 YDEGEE. Deletions cut 1 base from V and 7 bases from J, with 24 bases between. DNA of the CDR3: TGTGCCAGCAGCTTGACCCCGGGTTCAACCAAGAGGAGGGAGCAGTACTTC. Translating gives CASSLTPGSTKRREQYF.

In this sample, this clone turned up once. The V gene is TRBV5-1, the J gene TRBJ1-1; TRBD1 matches 7 bases. The CDR3 sequence is 13 residues long. The trim removed 1 base at V and 6 bases at J, leaving 3 bases unmatched. From germline, CDR1 is SGHRS and CDR2 YFSETQ. CDR3 nucleotides: TGCGCCAGCAGCTTGAATCAGGGGGCTGAAGCTTTCTTT. This sequence encodes CASSLNQGAEAFF.

This rearrangement joins TRBV29-1 to TRBJ2-1; a possible D gene is TRBD1 (5 bases). Germline CDR1 reads SQVTM; CDR2 reads ANQGSEA. Between the trimmed V and J ends, which lost 5 bases and 0 bases, there was a span of 8 bases. CDR3 length equals 13 residues. CDR3: CSVPDSSYNEQFF. The CDR3 DNA sequence: TGCAGCGTTCCTGACAGCTCCTACAATGAGCAGTTCTTC.

V and J are TRBV9 and TRBJ2-1; D unclear. V dropped 0 bases and J dropped 5 bases, with 15 bases sitting between them. The CDR3 runs 16 residues. Per germline, CDR1 SGDLS and CDR2 YYNGEE. CDR3 nucleotides: TGTGCCAGCAGCGTAGTCGGTAGCCCCCCCAACAATGAGCAGTTCTTC. Its translation is CASSVVGSPPNNEQFF.

The chain has TRBV11-2 and TRBJ1-6; D not certain. V dropped 1 base and J dropped 17 bases, with 18 bases sitting between them. The CDR3 extends over 14 amino acids. In germline, CDR1 is SGHAT, CDR2 FQNNGV. The CDR3 DNA reads TGTGCCAGCAGCTTAGGGCGGGGAGGCTTCACTGTCCACTTT. It specifies CASSLGRGGFTVHF.

The chain joins TRBV3-1 (or the pseudogene TRBV3-2) to TRBJ2-3; a possible D gene is TRBD2 (7 bases). CDR1 is LGHDT and CDR2 is YNNKEL in the germline V gene (reference sequence). The CDR3 sequence is 16 residues long. With 0 bases removed from V and 3 bases from J, the gap between germline ends came to 13 bases. The CDR3 DNA reads as TGTGCCAGCAGCCAAGATCTAGGGGGGGGAACAGATACGCAGTATTTT. This sequence encodes CASSQDLGGGTDTQYF.

The table lists this clone with a few counts. The chain links TRBV5-1 to TRBJ2-1; 7 bases map to TRBD1. Germline trimming cut 4 bases from V and 14 bases from J; bases unmatched to any gene: 9. This CDR3 has 12 amino acids. The germline CDR1 and CDR2 sequences are SGHRS and YFSETQ. The CDR3 coding sequence is TGCGCCAGCAGCACAACAGGGGACAATAAGTTCTTC. This translates into CASSTTGDNKFF.

The CDR3, as DNA: TGTGCCAGCAGTTCCAGGGAGGGAGAGACCCAGTACTTC. This encodes CASSSREGETQYF. This chain links TRBV27 with TRBJ2-5, with 7 bases that match TRBD2. The CDR3 is made up of 13 amino acids. Per the germline V gene, CDR1 is MNHEY and CDR2 is SMNVEV (reference sequence). Trimming took 4 bases from V and 4 from J; bases not matched to a gene: 3.

The chain links TRBV27 to TRBJ2-5, with no clear D. The V end lost 3 bases, the J end lost 4 bases, and 9 bases lay between the germline ends. CDR3 size: 13 residues. Germline CDR1 and CDR2: MNHEY and SMNVEV (reference sequence). DNA for the CDR3: TGTGCCAGCAGTTTTATACCCGGAGAGACCCAGTACTTC. The encoded protein is CASSFIPGETQYF.

This chain uses TRBV5-1 with TRBJ1-5; D is uncertain. The CDR3 runs to 17 residues. Per germline, CDR1 SGHRS and CDR2 YFSETQ. V dropped 0 bases and J dropped 0 bases, with 13 bases sitting between them. CDR3 DNA: TGCGCCAGCAGCTTGGGCACGCCAGGCACTAGCAATCAGCCCCAGCATTTT. As protein: CASSLGTPGTSNQPQHF.